This TCR beta chain was captured in a study of shared clonotypes between healthy human individuals (dated by TCRdb to 2020 to 2022). In the study overall: The cohort included a few men and a couple of women between 18 and 49 years of age. To increase sequencing depth and limit assay-specific biases, different laboratories used diverse techniques to prepare libraries and sequence TCR repertoires. Each donor's leukapheresis produced roughly between about 0.9 and 9.5 billion PBMCs. The study deeply sequenced blood TCR repertoires of about five healthy adults to estimate repertoire size and the extent of clonotype sharing between individuals. For each donor, three plates each were used for CD4 naive and CD4 memory, two plates were used for CD8 naive, and one plate was used for CD8 memory. What the study reported, not specific to this receptor: Because the study included only a small number of donors, the genetic and exposure-history diversity represented was limited. Compared with non-shared clonotypes, clonotypes shared by all four sorted-subset donors had higher generation probabilities. Naive subsets generally had larger estimated clonotype richness than memory subsets did. Rarefaction of sorted-subset datasets indicated incomplete sequencing despite the large sequencing depth. About 4.5% of naive CD4, approximately 3.7% of naive CD8, about 2.5% of memory CD4, and roughly 0.4% of memory CD8 clonotypes were shared across a handful of donors. Based on pairwise subsampling, the degree of clonotype sharing among donors was expected to be affected by sequencing depth. Sampling was limited to blood, and TCR repertoires in tissue likely differ from TCR repertoires in blood.

Note on this clone: The antigen it recognizes is unknown. No base quality values were provided; no much bigger clone lies one nucleotide off.

CD8 naive samples were obtained by positive selection for CCR7 among CD45RO-negative cells, yielding a CD45RA+CCR7+ population from which TemRA cells were excluded. Donors were healthy HIV-negative adults with no recently reported acute infections or vaccinations. All donors were Caucasian adults living in Nashville, Tennessee, USA. After blood collection by leukapheresis, PBMCs were isolated using Ficoll-Histopaque density gradient centrifugation and then cryopreserved in the vapor phase of liquid nitrogen. Analytical flow cytometry was used to check the purity and quantity of every magnetically sorted T cell population. Each sorted fraction had its genomic DNA isolated and then quantified by UV absorbance on a Nanodrop 2000c. CDR1 and CDR2 are drawn from the germline V gene: SGHAT, FQNNGV. V is trimmed back by 4 bases and J by 5 bases, and the junction contains 2 bases that no gene match accounts for. The CDR3 sequence holds 12 residues, the cysteine and phenylalanine included. Solely the CDR3 DNA is kept, with 36 bases framed from the first base.

TCR CDR3 regions were amplified from genomic DNA by multiplex PCR using the deep immunoSEQ assay. For each cell subset, the extracted genomic DNA was distributed evenly across all wells of several immunoSEQ 96-well plates, and each plate served as one replicate. For sorted subsets, around 200 ng genomic DNA, equal to tens of thousands of T cell genomes, was loaded into each replicate PCR. Purified libraries were quantified with a Qubit 3.0 fluorometer, sized on a Bioanalyzer 2100, and re-quantified with the KAPA Library Quantification kit. Every immunoSEQ 96-well plate was sequenced on a separate single-read 150-cycle Illumina NextSeq 550 flow cell. The original methods were these. Because only junctional sequences without quality scores were contained in the immunoSEQ output, filtering matching that applied to full-length reads could not be performed. To assign V/J genes and CDR3, sequences were annotated against IMGT germline references using PyIR, a Python wrapper for IgBLAST v1.9. Reads were filtered out if the reads had weak V/J assignments (E-value above 1e-6), no CDR3, stop codons, out-of-frame junctions, or ambiguous translated residues. V3J clonotypes were defined as sequences sharing the same inferred V gene, J gene, and CDR3 amino acid sequence. To compute the percentage overlap between repertoires, the number of shared unique clonotypes was divided by the size of the smaller repertoire. Richness of each repertoire was evaluated using RTK rarefaction, the Chao1 estimator, and Recon v2.1 estimates of unobserved clonotypes. For all TCRbeta clonotypes obtained by the gDNA method from a few donors, generation probabilities were computed with OLGA. TCRdb holds this immuneACCESS table with in-frame rearrangements only. Some clones are missing; in checked studies, unresolved V genes explain under half, and the rest has no known cause. That table gives V, J and clone size, and the DNA gave D and trimming. This sample comprises about 2 million clones, over 85% of them detected only once. Roughly 1.1% of the sample rests with the top ten.

This chain joins TRBV11-2 to TRBJ2-7; the junction holds 7 bases that match TRBD1. The sequenced material came from naive CD8+ T cells sorted from blood. The cell subset or site label on this specimen signifies: CD45RA+CCR7+. The receptor was isolated from a man younger than 35 in good health. This receptor has the CDR3 CASSSQGDEQYF. The DNA sequence reads TGTGCCAGCAGCTCCCAGGGGGACGAGCAGTACTTC.